This T cell receptor (beta chain) was retrieved from a study of blood T cell repertoires in COVID-19. Study-level information: Donors in the United States, Italy and Spain gave samples during acute or convalescent COVID-19.

As originally analysed: Estimated nucleated cell counts came from reference gene primer amplification. Sequenced by immunoSEQ multiplex PCR; TCRdb stores in-frame clones only, minus some. The V and J calls and the clone size are those of that table, but D and trimming were determined from the DNA. This sample has 250,000 or so clones, with around 90% found just once. There are 14 residues in the CDR3. The ends were cut back, 4 bases at V and 0 bases at J, with 10 bases in the middle. CDR1 is SGHRS and CDR2 is YFSETQ in the germline V gene. The V gene is TRBV5-1, the J gene TRBJ1-1; D possibly corresponds to TRBD1 (6 bases). The origin of this receptor is a woman between 40 and 55 years old who had recovered from COVID-19. Sequencing was done on a sample of peripheral blood. CDR3 amino acids: CASSRGGMNTEAFF. The DNA of the CDR3 is TGCGCCAGCAGCCGCGGGGGCATGAACACTGAAGCTTTCTTT.